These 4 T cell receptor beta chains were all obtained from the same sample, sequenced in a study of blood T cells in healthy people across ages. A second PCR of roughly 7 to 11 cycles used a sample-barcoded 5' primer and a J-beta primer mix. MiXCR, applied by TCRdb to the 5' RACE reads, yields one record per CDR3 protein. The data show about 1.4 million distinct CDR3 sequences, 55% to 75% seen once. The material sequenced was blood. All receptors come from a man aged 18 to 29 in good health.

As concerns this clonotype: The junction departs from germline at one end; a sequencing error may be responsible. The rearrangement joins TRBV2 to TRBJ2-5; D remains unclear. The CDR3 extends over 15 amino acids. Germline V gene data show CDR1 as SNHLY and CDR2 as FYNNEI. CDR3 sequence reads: CASSENTAYQETRYF. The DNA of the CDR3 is TGTGCCAGCAGTGAGAACACAGCCTACCAAGAGACCCGGTACTTC.

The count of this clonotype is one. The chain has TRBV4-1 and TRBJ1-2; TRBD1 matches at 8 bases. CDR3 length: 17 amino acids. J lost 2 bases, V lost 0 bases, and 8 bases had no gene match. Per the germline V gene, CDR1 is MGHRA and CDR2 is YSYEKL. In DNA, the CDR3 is TGCGCCAGCAGCCAAGATGGAGACAGGGGTTTAAACTATGGCTACACCTTC. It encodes CASSQDGDRGLNYGYTF.

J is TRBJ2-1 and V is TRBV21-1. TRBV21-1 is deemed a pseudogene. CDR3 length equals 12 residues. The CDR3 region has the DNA TGTGCCAGCAGCGACGAGGACAATGAGCAGTTCTTC. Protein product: CASSDEDNEQFF.

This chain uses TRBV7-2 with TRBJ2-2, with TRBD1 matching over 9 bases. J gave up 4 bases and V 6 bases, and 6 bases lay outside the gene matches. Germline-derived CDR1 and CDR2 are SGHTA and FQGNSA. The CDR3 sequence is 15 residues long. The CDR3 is CASRKQGAITGELFF. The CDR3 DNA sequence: TGTGCCAGCAGGAAACAGGGGGCCATCACCGGGGAGCTGTTTTTT.